This T cell receptor (beta chain) was captured by sequencing in a study of monozygotic twins with inflammatory bowel disease. With respect to this clonotype: The antigen remains unidentified.

For every TCR library, roughly 3,700 ng of total RNA was used. TCRdb reprocessed the 5' RACE reads and stores each CDR3 protein as one record, lacking DNA. Its listing shows approximately 300,000 distinct CDR3 sequences. The CDR3 length is 19 residues. The germline CDR1 and CDR2 sequences are KGHSH and LQKENI. T cells were not sorted, and total RNA was isolated straight from whole blood. Whole-study results and caveats: The results supported no single strong signal or clonotype associated with IBD.

This receptor was obtained from a human donor with ulcerative colitis or Crohn's disease, or a healthy co-twin of an affected twin (not recorded which). The chain employs TRBV18 and TRBJ2-6; there is no DNA to check the TCRdb D call of TRBD1. The sequenced sample consisted of blood. The CDR3 region is CASSPGQINYHSGANVLTF. Together with reference TRBV18 and TRBJ2-6, the CDR3 gives the full variable domain: NAGVMQNPRHLVRRRGQEARLRCSPMKGHSHVYWYRQLPEEGLKFMVYLQKENIIDESGMPKERFSAEFPKEGPSILRIQQVVRGDSAAYFCASSPGQINYHSGANVLTFGAGSRLTVL.